This T cell receptor (beta chain) was found in a study of OX40 agonist ivuxolimab in advanced cancers. In the study overall: The dose-escalation group included hepatocellular carcinoma, melanoma, renal cell carcinoma and head and neck cancer. Therapy given before enrollment (anti-PD-1, anti-PD-L1 or anti-CTLA-4) was allowed, and roughly 42% had some.

The CDR3 sequence is 15 residues long. Germline CDR1 and CDR2: MDHEN and SYDVKM. J lost 7 bases, V lost 3 bases, and 9 bases had no gene match. Some clones are missing from TCRdb's copy, which holds only in-frame ones; the method was immunoSEQ multiplex PCR. Of around 72,000 clones detected, approximately 84% appear once; the ten largest clones hold roughly a sixth. This chain links TRBV28 with TRBJ1-3; 7 nucleotides match TRBD1. The source material was CD4+ or CD8+ T cells sorted from blood, sampled in a trial of the OX40 agonist ivuxolimab. This sequence originates from an adult with an advanced solid tumor such as melanoma, head and neck, liver or kidney cancer. CDR3 in amino acids: CASSLEGAFTNTIYF. The CDR3 DNA reads TGTGCCAGCAGTTTGGAGGGGGCCTTCACTAACACCATATATTTT.